This paragraph covers one T cell receptor beta chain sequence. The sample originates from a study of OX40 agonist ivuxolimab in advanced cancers. This table comes from immunoSEQ multiplex PCR, and its TCRdb copy is limited to in-frame clones, with some not included. The sample consists of about 53,000 clones, 79% of them appearing once. Germline values: CDR1 MDHEN, CDR2 SYDVKM. The CDR3 contains 13 residues. Trimming at V came to 8 bases and at J to 5 bases, leaving 6 bases not matched to a gene. This sample comprised CD4+ or CD8+ T cells sorted from blood, obtained in a trial of the OX40 agonist ivuxolimab. V gene TRBV28 combines with J gene TRBJ1-2; 9 bases are a match to TRBD1. The clonotype was recovered from an adult with an advanced solid tumor such as melanoma, head and neck, liver or kidney cancer. This CDR3 reads CASATGGYYGYTF. DNA of the CDR3: TGTGCCAGCGCCACAGGGGGCTATTATGGCTACACCTTC.